The present T cell receptor beta chain was sequenced within a study of blood T cell repertoires in COVID-19. The germline V gene encodes CDR1 SGHTA and CDR2 FQGTGA. Between the trimmed V and J ends, which lost 5 bases and 5 bases, there was a span of 9 bases. CDR3 length: 12 residues. Generated by immunoSEQ multiplex PCR, the TCRdb table keeps only in-frame clones and is missing some. This table has about 99,000 clones, roughly 87% appearing once. The sequence derives from a woman aged 80 or over in a cohort sampled during active COVID-19. Sequenced material: peripheral blood. The V and J genes are TRBV7-3 and TRBJ1-1; D gene ambiguous. CDR3 sequence (DNA): TGTGCCAGCAGCCCGGCGGGAACTGAAGCTTTCTTT. This encodes CASSPAGTEAFF.